The 7 T cell receptor beta chains reported below all come from one sample, sequenced in a study of Ad26.COV2.S vaccination and SARS-CoV-2 variants. Treatment meaning: over 15 received Ad26.COV2.S at low or high dose, single or two shots; about 5 received placebo; per-sample allocation not given. Samples came from day 63 after the first vaccine or placebo injection. Using immunoSEQ multiplex PCR, the repertoire was profiled, and TCRdb retains in-frame clones only, with some absent. The sample holds approximately 300,000 clones; 70% to 90% are singletons and the top ten take 1.9%. This specimen was peripheral blood, taken in a trial of Ad26.COV2.S vaccine versus placebo. These receptors were taken from a person between 18 and 65 years old who received the Ad26.COV2.S COVID-19 vaccine or a placebo.

To note about this clone: Additional DNA sequences in this sample encode the identical CDR3. V gene TRBV12-3 or TRBV12-4 combines with J gene TRBJ1-2; D perhaps matches TRBD1 (5 bases). V lost 6 bases and J 3 bases, leaving 11 bases between the germline ends. CDR3 length equals 13 residues. CDR3 residues: CASSPQGYYGYTF. CDR3 nucleotides: TGTGCCAGCAGCCCCCAGGGTTACTATGGCTACACCTTC.

CDR3 coding DNA: TGTGCCAGCAGCTTAGTAGCGGGCTTCGCGAACACCGGGGAGCTGTTTTTT. The encoded protein is CASSLVAGFANTGELFF. The rearrangement links TRBV7-2 to TRBJ2-2, with 7 bases lining up with TRBD2. V gave up 1 base and J gave up 0 bases; unmatched junction bases: 5. The CDR3 extends over 17 amino acids. CDR1 and CDR2 (germline): SGHTA, FQGNSA.

The V gene is TRBV21-1, the J gene TRBJ1-2. TRBV21-1 is classified as a pseudogene. This CDR3 contains 19 residues. CDR3 nucleotide sequence: TGTGCCAGCAGCGCTCAAAAGGAGGTCAACATAGGGGAAAACTATGGCTACACCTTC. Protein: CASSAQKEVNIGENYGYTF.

The chain links TRBV6-4 to TRBJ1-5; D is possibly TRBD1 (5 bases). Germline V gene data show CDR1 as MRHNA and CDR2 as SNTAGT. V gave up 4 bases and J gave up 2 bases, with 9 bases separating them. The CDR3 contains 14 residues. The CDR3 spells CASSGRRGNQPQHF. The CDR3 DNA reads as TGTGCCAGCAGTGGCCGCAGGGGCAATCAGCCCCAGCATTTT.

This chain joins TRBV7-3 and TRBJ1-6, with no clear D. The V end lost 5 bases, the J end lost 7 bases, and 18 bases lay between the germline ends. The CDR3 has 16 residues. CDR1 is SGHTA, CDR2 FQGTGA, per germline. CDR3 region: CASSARGPGNNSPLHF. CDR3 DNA sequence: TGTGCCAGCAGCGCAAGAGGACCAGGCAACAATTCACCCCTCCACTTT.

This sequence joins TRBV7-3 and TRBJ2-6; no definite D call. CDR3 length: 15 amino acids. Germline V lookup: CDR1 SGHTA, CDR2 FQGTGA. The V gene lost 1 base and the J gene lost 4 bases, with 8 bases spanning the gap. The CDR3 DNA is TGTGCCAGCAGCTTAAATCCAGCCGGGGCCAACGTCCTGACTTTC. Protein sequence: CASSLNPAGANVLTF.

The genes are TRBV5-1 and TRBJ1-4; 7 nucleotides align to TRBD1. In germline, CDR1 is SGHRS, CDR2 YFSETQ. This CDR3 has 15 residues. Trimming removed 4 bases from V and 5 bases from J; junction bases left unmatched: 8. CDR3 region: CASSTQGVSNEKLFF. The CDR3 DNA reads as TGCGCCAGCAGCACCCAGGGGGTTTCGAATGAAAAACTGTTTTTT.